One sample yielded the 27 T cell receptor beta chains listed below, sequenced in a study of T cells in Graves' hyperthyroidism and ophthalmopathy. TCR beta CDR3 regions were amplified from RNA transcripts. Using the HTBI primer set, a first-round RT-PCR was run on the TCR CDR3. TCRdb re-called the multiplex PCR reads with MiXCR, one entry per CDR3 protein. The sample yields about 290,000 distinct CDR3 sequences, about an eighth seen once. The sequencing input was blood. The receptors were sampled from a woman aged 40 to 50 with Graves' hyperthyroidism.

This clonotype was seen more than once but under ten times. This chain uses TRBV6-6 with TRBJ1-6; D remains ambiguous. This CDR3 contains 16 residues. Germline-derived CDR1 and CDR2 are MNHNY and SVGAGI (reference sequence). V was cut by 1 base and J by 6 bases, with 13 bases left in between. CDR3 residues: CASSYLGERANSPLHF. The DNA for the CDR3 is TGTGCCAGCAGTTACTTGGGCGAACGGGCTAATTCACCCCTCCACTTT.

This clonotype was observed many times. The rearrangement links TRBV6-1 to TRBJ1-3, with D maybe TRBD1 (5 bases). V dropped 8 bases and J dropped 1 base, with 15 bases sitting between them. Germline V lookup: CDR1 MNHNS, CDR2 SASEGT. CDR3 size: 15 residues. CDR3 loop: CASSQGSISGNTIYF. The CDR3 DNA reads as TGTGCCAGCTCTCAGGGATCGATTTCTGGAAACACCATATATTTT.

The sample holds many counts of this clonotype. CDR3 nucleotide sequence: TGTGCCAGCAGTTTCGCGATGGATACGCAGTATTTT. Translating gives CASSFAMDTQYF. V is TRBV12-3 or TRBV12-4 and J is TRBJ2-3; D is ambiguous. This CDR3 comprises 12 residues. Trimming took off 3 bases at V and 6 bases at J, with 7 bases between the two ends.

This clonotype appeared many times. This chain joins TRBV6-5 and TRBJ1-2, with D unclear. The V and J ends lost 0 bases and 4 bases respectively, with 6 bases between them. Germline values: CDR1 MNHEY, CDR2 SVGAGI. The length of the CDR3 is 13 residues. The CDR3 reads CASSYSAVYGYTF. The CDR3 DNA reads TGTGCCAGCAGTTACTCCGCAGTCTATGGCTACACCTTC.

This clonotype was seen a few times. V gene TRBV6-1 combines with J gene TRBJ2-7; 9 bases are shared with TRBD2. With V trimmed by 4 bases and J by 6 bases, 25 bases remained unmatched. The length of the CDR3 is 20 residues. The germline CDR1 and CDR2 sequences are MNHNS and SASEGT. The CDR3 is CASSGSIEMALAGDSAEQYF. Written as DNA, the CDR3 is TGTGCCAGCAGTGGCTCAATCGAGATGGCTTTAGCGGGAGATTCCGCCGAGCAGTACTTC.

There are many counts of this clonotype. This chain links TRBV28 with TRBJ1-2, with 7 nucleotides matching TRBD1. The CDR3 is made up of 16 amino acids. The junction had 11 bases not matched to a gene; V was cut back by 4 bases and J by 3 bases. From germline, CDR1 is MDHEN and CDR2 SYDVKM. The CDR3 DNA sequence: TGTGCCAGCAGTTCCAATCAGGGGGGATTTGACTATGGCTACACCTTC. This codes for CASSSNQGGFDYGYTF.

This clonotype was found many times. V usage is TRBV12-3 or TRBV12-4 and J usage is TRBJ1-5; a possible D gene is TRBD1 (6 bases). The CDR3 extends over 14 amino acids. Trimming removed 6 bases at V and 5 bases at J, with 14 bases between. The CDR3: CASSYGTNYQPQHF. The CDR3 DNA sequence: TGTGCCAGCAGCTATGGGACAAATTATCAGCCCCAGCATTTT.

This clonotype was picked up many times. The chain employs TRBV28 and TRBJ1-2; D gene ambiguous. The CDR3 loop spans 12 amino acids. Germline lookup yields CDR1 MDHEN and CDR2 SYDVKM. V lost 4 bases to trimming and J lost 8 bases, with 11 bases between them. The CDR3 DNA is TGTGCCAGCAGTTCTGGCCCGGGGGGCTACACCTTC. It encodes CASSSGPGGYTF.

This clonotype was recorded a few times. The chain joins TRBV7-6 to TRBJ1-3; no clear D gene. The germline V and J ends were trimmed by 1 base and 0 bases, with 4 bases remaining between them. Germline values: CDR1 SGHVS, CDR2 FNYEAQ. CDR3 length: 14 residues. In DNA form, the CDR3 reads TGTGCCAGCAGCTTAGGGCACTCTGGAAACACCATATATTTT. Its protein product is CASSLGHSGNTIYF. The whole variable domain, remainder taken from reference TRBV7-6 and TRBJ1-3, is GAGVSQSPRYKVTKRGQDVALRCDPISGHVSLYWYRQALGQGPEFLTYFNYEAQQDKSGLPNDRFSAERPEGSISTLTIQRTEQRDSAMYRCASSLGHSGNTIYFGEGSWLTVV.

This clonotype was detected only a few times. V usage is TRBV4-1 and J usage is TRBJ1-6; maybe TRBD1 (6 bases). The CDR3 is 14 amino acids. CDR1 MGHRA and CDR2 YSYEKL come from the germline V gene. The V end was cut by 9 bases, the J end by 6 bases, with 15 bases between. CDR3 amino acids: CASNEGEINSPLHF. DNA of the CDR3: TGCGCCAGTAATGAGGGGGAGATTAATTCACCCCTCCACTTT.

This clonotype was observed a handful of times. The chain recombines TRBV9 with TRBJ2-1; D is undetermined. The germline V gene encodes CDR1 SGDLS and CDR2 YYNGEE. V dropped 1 base and J dropped 7 bases, with 6 bases sitting between them. The CDR3 covers 12 residues. CDR3 DNA: TGTGCCAGCAGCGTAAGTAGGAATGAGCAGTTCTTC. It is translated as CASSVSRNEQFF.

This clonotype was picked up many times. V usage is TRBV12-3 or TRBV12-4 and J usage is TRBJ2-5; no clear D. This CDR3 spans 13 amino acids. Trimming took off 3 bases at V and 4 bases at J, with 9 bases between the two ends. The chain's CDR3 is CASSFQRGETQYF. As DNA, the CDR3 is TGTGCCAGCAGTTTTCAACGTGGAGAGACCCAGTACTTC.

This clonotype occurred many times. CDR3 bases: TGCAGTGCTAGTGGTGACGGGGCCTCTGGAAACACCATATATTTT. Protein sequence: CSASGDGASGNTIYF. The V gene is TRBV20-1, the J gene TRBJ1-3, with D maybe TRBD1 (5 bases). V was shortened by 3 bases and J by 0 bases, with 12 bases between the two germline ends. The CDR3 length is 15 residues. Germline CDR1 reads DFQATT; CDR2 reads SNEGSKA (reference sequence).

The chain combines TRBV6-1 with TRBJ1-4, with D hard to call. V was trimmed by 4 bases and J by 7 bases, leaving 16 bases between them. CDR1 and CDR2 (germline): MNHNS, SASEGT. The CDR3 has 15 amino acids. CDR3 coding DNA: TGTGCCAGCAGTGTCCCCCTACGCGGGAGTGAAAAACTGTTTTTT. This codes for CASSVPLRGSEKLFF.

This clonotype was seen ten or more times. The rearrangement links TRBV20-1 to TRBJ2-7, with 10 positions matching TRBD1. Trimming took 1 base from V and 2 from J; bases not matched to a gene: 5. The CDR3 length is 15 residues. CDR1 is DFQATT and CDR2 is SNEGSKA in the germline V gene (reference sequence). CDR3 in DNA: TGCAGTGCTAGAGCCGGACAGGGGGACACCTACGAGCAGTACTTC. It translates to CSARAGQGDTYEQYF.

The chain joins TRBV28 to TRBJ2-7, with TRBD1 as a possible D gene (6 bases). Trimming took off 3 bases at V and 0 bases at J, with 15 bases between the two ends. The CDR3 spans 16 residues. Germline V gene lookup returns CDR1 MDHEN and CDR2 SYDVKM. In nucleotides, the CDR3 is TGTGCCAGCAGTTTTCTCTCGGGCAGGGGCTCCTACGAGCAGTACTTC. It yields the protein CASSFLSGRGSYEQYF.

Ten or more counts support this clonotype. The chain uses TRBV7-6 and TRBJ1-3; a possible D gene is TRBD1 (5 bases). This CDR3 comprises 14 residues. Germline CDR1 is SGHVS and CDR2 is FNYEAQ. V lost 1 base and J 2 bases, leaving 6 bases between the germline ends. In DNA, the CDR3 is TGTGCCAGCAGCTTAGGGGGGACTGGAAACACCATATATTTT. Its protein is CASSLGGTGNTIYF.

The chain is built from TRBV18 and TRBJ1-6; D unclear. CDR3 length equals 14 residues. Germline CDR1 KGHSH, CDR2 LQKENI. V gave up 3 bases and J gave up 5 bases, with 8 bases separating them. The chain's CDR3 is CASSPQEHNSPLHF. DNA of the CDR3: TGTGCCAGCTCACCTCAAGAACATAATTCACCCCTCCACTTT.

This clonotype has just a few counts. CDR3 amino acids: CSAKHPSSKETQYF. The CDR3 DNA follows: TGCAGTGCTAAGCATCCAAGTTCCAAGGAGACCCAGTACTTC. This chain connects TRBV20-1 to TRBJ2-5; D unresolved. CDR1 is DFQATT, CDR2 SNEGSKA, per germline (reference sequence). The CDR3 runs to 14 residues. Trimming removed 4 bases from V and 5 bases from J, with 17 bases in between.

The rearrangement joins TRBV19 to TRBJ2-5, with a possible D match to TRBD2 (6 bases). V lost 3 bases to trimming and J lost 1 base, with 15 bases between them. The germline V gene has CDR1 LNHDA and CDR2 SQIVND (reference sequence). The CDR3 spans 16 residues. CDR3: CASSIGVVAAQETQYF. DNA of the CDR3: TGTGCCAGTAGTATCGGGGTGGTAGCGGCCCAAGAGACCCAGTACTTC.

About this clonotype itself: Since a much larger clone is just one base distant, this may be a read error. The chain recombines TRBV12-3 or TRBV12-4 with TRBJ1-2, with TRBD1 as a possible D gene (6 bases). This CDR3 is built from 13 residues. The CDR3 spells CASSLTGRYVYTF. CDR3 sequence (DNA): TGTGCCAGCAGCTTGACAGGCCGCTATGTCTACACCTTC.

Many counts were recorded for this clonotype. V gene TRBV3-1 combines with J gene TRBJ2-3; 7 nucleotides agree with TRBD1. V lost 6 bases, J lost 4 bases, and 7 bases stayed unmatched. Per germline, CDR1 LGHDT and CDR2 YNNKEL (reference sequence). The CDR3 length is 14 residues. The CDR3 coding sequence is TGTGCCAGCAGTCGGCAGGGGGTGGCAGATACGCAGTATTTT. Protein sequence: CASSRQGVADTQYF.

This clonotype was picked up many times. This rearrangement joins TRBV7-9 to TRBJ2-5; perhaps TRBD2 as D (5 bases). Between the trimmed V and J ends, which lost 3 bases and 3 bases, there was a span of 11 bases. Germline values: CDR1 SEHNR, CDR2 FQNEAQ (reference sequence). The length of the CDR3 is 14 residues. Here the CDR3 DNA reads TGTGCCAGCAGCTTCCTCGGGATTGAAGAGACCCAGTACTTC. It translates to CASSFLGIEETQYF.

About this clonotype itself: A junction boundary mismatches the germline segment, possibly from a read error. The rearrangement uses TRBV28 and TRBJ1-2; unclear D gene. This CDR3 contains 14 residues. The germline gives CDR1 MDHEN, CDR2 SYDVKM. The CDR3 spells CASGKGFGNSGYTF. The CDR3 coding sequence is TGTGCCAGCGGGAAGGGATTCGGTAACTCTGGCTACACCTTC.

This clonotype was observed a handful of times. The rearrangement uses TRBV10-3 and TRBJ2-3; no clear D gene. The CDR3 totals 14 residues. V lost 5 bases to trimming and J lost 5 bases, with 14 bases between them. Germline V gene lookup returns CDR1 ENHRY and CDR2 SYGVKD. The CDR3 sequence is CAISLGTGGDTQYF. The CDR3 bases are TGTGCCATCAGTCTCGGCACGGGTGGAGATACGCAGTATTTT.

Ten or more counts support this clonotype. The chain has TRBV20-1 and TRBJ1-5; D call uncertain. Germline V gene lookup returns CDR1 DFQATT and CDR2 SNEGSKA (reference sequence). This CDR3 comprises 15 residues. With 3 bases removed from V and 2 bases from J, the gap between germline ends came to 14 bases. The CDR3 region is CSASGRLSGNQPQHF. CDR3 DNA sequence: TGCAGTGCTAGTGGACGGCTGTCCGGCAATCAGCCCCAGCATTTT.

There are a few counts of this clonotype. The J gene is TRBJ2-3, the V gene TRBV28, with 8 bases fitting TRBD2. J was trimmed by 5 bases and V by 5 bases; bases with no gene match: 6. CDR1 and CDR2 (germline): MDHEN, SYDVKM. The CDR3 length is 14 residues. CDR3 DNA sequence: TGTGCCAGCAGTGAAACTAGCGGATTAGATACGCAGTATTTT. It codes for CASSETSGLDTQYF.